These T cell receptor beta chains were read from a single sample in a study of blood T cell repertoires in COVID-19. This table comes from immunoSEQ multiplex PCR, and its TCRdb copy is limited to in-frame clones, with some not included. The repertoire holds about 280,000 clones, with approximately 89% as singletons. The sequencing sample was made of peripheral blood. The receptors come from a man in his forties or fifties with active or convalescent COVID-19. Both conserved end residues are part of each CDR3. D genes are given only for firm matches. For some rows the clone size is stated as once, few or many, or as a class when expanded; others skip it.

v_gene: TRBV7-9
len: 14
abundance: -
d_gene: -
j_gene: TRBJ2-1
CDR3nt: TGTGCCAGCAGCTCGGGACTGGGGCTCAATGAGCAGTTCTTC
CDR3aa: CASSSGLGLNEQFF

v_gene: TRBV7-9
len: 12
abundance: once
d_gene: -
j_gene: TRBJ2-3
CDR3nt: TGTGCCAGCAGCGTGACAGAAGATACGCAGTATTTT
CDR3aa: CASSVTEDTQYF

v_gene: TRBV5-4
len: 16
abundance: -
d_gene: TRBD2
j_gene: TRBJ2-2
CDR3nt: TGTGCCAGCAGCTTCACTAGCGGGGGAAACACCGGGGAGCTGTTTTTT
CDR3aa: CASSFTSGGNTGELFF

v_gene: TRBV3-1/TRBV3-2
len: 17
abundance: -
d_gene: TRBD2
j_gene: TRBJ2-1
CDR3nt: TGTGCCAGCAGCCAAGGAAGCGCTAGCGGGTCCTACAATGAGCAGTTCTTC
CDR3aa: CASSQGSASGSYNEQFF

v_gene: TRBV7-9
len: 12
abundance: -
d_gene: -
j_gene: TRBJ2-2
CDR3nt: TGTGCCAGCAGCTCCTACGCCGGGGAGCTGTTTTTT
CDR3aa: CASSSYAGELFF

v_gene: TRBV4-2
len: 16
abundance: -
d_gene: -
j_gene: TRBJ2-2
CDR3nt: TGTGCCAGCAGCCCGCCGGTAGCTTCGAACACCGGGGAGCTGTTTTTT
CDR3aa: CASSPPVASNTGELFF

v_gene: TRBV21-1
len: 14
abundance: -
d_gene: -
j_gene: TRBJ1-5
CDR3nt: TGTGCCAGCCCAAAGGGAGGGGAGCATCAGCCCCAGCATTTT
CDR3aa: CASPKGGEHQPQHF

v_gene: TRBV27
len: 18
abundance: -
d_gene: TRBD2
j_gene: TRBJ2-2
CDR3nt: TGTGCCAGCAGTTTACGCGGACTAGCGGGGGTAAACACCGGGGAGCTGTTTTTT
CDR3aa: CASSLRGLAGVNTGELFF

v_gene: TRBV12-5
len: 17
abundance: few
d_gene: TRBD1
j_gene: TRBJ2-6
CDR3nt: TGTGCTAGTGGGGCCGGGACAGGGGAGTCTGGGGCCAACGTCCTGACTTTC
CDR3aa: CASGAGTGESGANVLTF

v_gene: TRBV12-3/TRBV12-4
len: 12
abundance: -
d_gene: -
j_gene: TRBJ1-5
CDR3nt: TGTGCCAGCAGTTTATCCGATCAGCCCCAGCATTTT
CDR3aa: CASSLSDQPQHF

v_gene: TRBV30
len: 13
abundance: -
d_gene: TRBD2
j_gene: TRBJ2-1
CDR3nt: TGTGCCTGGAGCCCTTCATTAGCGGGACGGCAGTTCTTC
CDR3aa: CAWSPSLAGRQFF

v_gene: TRBV30
len: 13
abundance: -
d_gene: TRBD1
j_gene: TRBJ1-4
CDR3nt: TGTGCCTGTCAACAGGGGGCCTATGAAAAACTGTTTTTT
CDR3aa: CACQQGAYEKLFF

v_gene: TRBV5-4
len: 12
abundance: once
d_gene: -
j_gene: TRBJ2-3
CDR3nt: TGTGCCAGCAGCTCCGGACTGGATACGCAGTATTTT
CDR3aa: CASSSGLDTQYF

v_gene: TRBV6-5
len: 15
abundance: -
d_gene: TRBD2
j_gene: TRBJ2-3
CDR3nt: TGTGCCAGCACCTTACTAGCGGAAGGCACAGATACGCAGTATTTT
CDR3aa: CASTLLAEGTDTQYF

v_gene: TRBV4-2
len: 15
abundance: -
d_gene: -
j_gene: TRBJ1-3
CDR3nt: TGTGCCAGCAGCCAAGATCTTGGTGGCAGAAACACCATATATTTT
CDR3aa: CASSQDLGGRNTIYF

v_gene: TRBV6-5
len: 15
abundance: -
d_gene: TRBD1
j_gene: TRBJ1-5
CDR3nt: TGTGCCAGCAGCAAAGACAGGGTGAGCAATCAGCCCCAGCATTTT
CDR3aa: CASSKDRVSNQPQHF

v_gene: TRBV6-5
len: 11
abundance: few
d_gene: -
j_gene: TRBJ2-7
CDR3nt: TGTGCCAGCAGAGTCGGGGACGAGCAGTACTTC
CDR3aa: CASRVGDEQYF

v_gene: TRBV4-1
len: 14
abundance: -
d_gene: -
j_gene: TRBJ1-2
CDR3nt: TGCGCCAGCAGCCAAGAGAGCGGCGCCGATGGCTACACCTTC
CDR3aa: CASSQESGADGYTF

v_gene: TRBV28
len: 15
abundance: -
d_gene: TRBD2
j_gene: TRBJ2-1
CDR3nt: TGTGCCAGCAGTTCGACTCGACTAGCGGGAACCCAGCAGTTCTTC
CDR3aa: CASSSTRLAGTQQFF

v_gene: TRBV28
len: 15
abundance: -
d_gene: TRBD1
j_gene: TRBJ1-2
CDR3nt: TGTGCCAGCAGAACCGGACAGGGGTCTTCTGCTGGCTACACCTTC
CDR3aa: CASRTGQGSSAGYTF

v_gene: TRBV19
len: 15
abundance: -
d_gene: -
j_gene: TRBJ1-5
CDR3nt: TGTGCCAGTAGTATAACATTGGAGGTTTATCAGCCCCAGCATTTT
CDR3aa: CASSITLEVYQPQHF

v_gene: TRBV14
len: 15
abundance: -
d_gene: -
j_gene: TRBJ2-3
CDR3nt: TGTGCCAGCACCTCGGGAGCACTGAACACAGATACGCAGTATTTT
CDR3aa: CASTSGALNTDTQYF

v_gene: TRBV5-1
len: 16
abundance: -
d_gene: -
j_gene: TRBJ1-5
CDR3nt: TGCGCCAGCAGCTTGGTTCCGGACAACCGCAATCAGCCCCAGCATTTT
CDR3aa: CASSLVPDNRNQPQHF

v_gene: TRBV11-2
len: 16
abundance: -
d_gene: TRBD2
j_gene: TRBJ2-1
CDR3nt: TGTGCCAGCAGCTTATCGCTAGCGGGCAGCGGGGACGAGCAGTTCTTC
CDR3aa: CASSLSLAGSGDEQFF

v_gene: TRBV5-6
len: 16
abundance: -
d_gene: TRBD2
j_gene: TRBJ2-5
CDR3nt: TGTGCCAGCAGCTTGGCGGTAGCGGGGGCCAGAGGGACCCAGTACTTC
CDR3aa: CASSLAVAGARGTQYF

v_gene: TRBV24-1
len: 13
abundance: -
d_gene: -
j_gene: TRBJ1-3
CDR3nt: TGTGCCACCAGTGATTCGGGAGGAAACACCATATATTTT
CDR3aa: CATSDSGGNTIYF

v_gene: TRBV7-8
len: 15
abundance: -
d_gene: TRBD1
j_gene: TRBJ1-6
CDR3nt: TGTGCCAGCAGCATCTCGGGACAGTATAATTCACCCCTCCACTTT
CDR3aa: CASSISGQYNSPLHF

v_gene: TRBV28
len: 12
abundance: -
d_gene: -
j_gene: TRBJ1-5
CDR3nt: TGTGCCAGCAAGGAGGGGAATCAGCCCCAGCATTTT
CDR3aa: CASKEGNQPQHF